This T cell receptor (beta chain) was sequenced in a study of Graves' ophthalmopathy and Graves' hyperthyroidism. Study context: Being free of ophthalmopathy for 18 months of follow-up defined stable hyperthyroidism. Whole-study findings and limits: Detected in blood as well were most expanded thyroid clonotypes with frequency above 0.001.

The CDR3 spans 15 residues. CDR1 is DFQATT and CDR2 is SNEGSKA in the germline V gene (reference sequence). Worth noting for this clonotype: Its antigen is unidentified.

Hyperthyroidism cases were recent diagnoses of under 2 months' duration in people aged 18 to 65. Exclusion covered patients with other autoimmune diseases or uncontrolled infections (as well as pregnancy or lactation). Amplification targeted the TCR beta CDR3 regions, with RNA transcripts as the source material. Second-round multiplex PCR came after a first-round RT-PCR that employed HTBI primers. TCRdb re-analysed the multiplex PCR reads in MiXCR, keeping a single row per CDR3 protein. In the table there are around 520,000 distinct CDR3 sequences, under 45% of which are singletons. The TCR originated in an adult man with Graves' hyperthyroidism. The chain uses TRBV20-1 and TRBJ2-7; 10 bases agree with TRBD1. The J call could be wrong; TRBJ2-1 is a better fit for the DNA end. The specimen sequenced was peripheral blood or thyroid tissue (not recorded which). The CDR3: CSARPGQGLYNEQFF. The DNA for the CDR3 is TGCAGTGCGAGACCGGGACAGGGGTTATACAATGAGCAGTTCTTC.